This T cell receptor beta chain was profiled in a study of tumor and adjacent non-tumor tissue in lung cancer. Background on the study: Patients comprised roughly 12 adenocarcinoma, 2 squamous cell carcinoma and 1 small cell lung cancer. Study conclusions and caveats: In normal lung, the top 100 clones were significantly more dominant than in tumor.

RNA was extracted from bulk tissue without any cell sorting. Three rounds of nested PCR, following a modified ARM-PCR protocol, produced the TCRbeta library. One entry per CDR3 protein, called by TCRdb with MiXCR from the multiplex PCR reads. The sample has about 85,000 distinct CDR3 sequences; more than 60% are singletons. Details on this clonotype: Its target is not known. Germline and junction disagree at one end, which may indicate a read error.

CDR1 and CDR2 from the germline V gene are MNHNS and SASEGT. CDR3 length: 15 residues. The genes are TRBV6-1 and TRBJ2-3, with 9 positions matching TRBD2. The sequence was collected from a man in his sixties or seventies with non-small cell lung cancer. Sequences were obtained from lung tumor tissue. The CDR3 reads CASSGTSVGGDTLYF. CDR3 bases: TGTGCCAGCAGTGGGACTAGCGTGGGGGGAGATACGCTGTATTTT.